Shown below are 18 T cell receptor beta chains from a single sample sequenced in a study of T cell changes during pregnancy in multiple sclerosis. Profiled with immunoSEQ multiplex PCR; TCRdb holds only in-frame clones, not every one. Here the sample spans approximately 40,000 clones, more than 70% being singletons. This material consisted of CD4+ T cells from peripheral blood mononuclear cells, taken in the first trimester of pregnancy. These receptors were collected from a female donor with multiple sclerosis, enrolled in a pregnancy study.

The chain links TRBV25-1 to TRBJ2-1, with a tentative D call TRBD1 (6 bases). CDR3 length: 16 amino acids. V was cut by 2 bases and J by 1 base, with 12 bases left in between. CDR1 and CDR2 from the germline V gene are MGHDK and SYGVNS. CDR3 residues: CASSEMGARSYNEQFF. In nucleotides, the CDR3 is TGTGCCAGCAGTGAAATGGGGGCGCGGTCCTACAATGAGCAGTTCTTC.

The V and J genes are TRBV5-1 and TRBJ2-1; TRBD1 agrees at 7 bases. The ends lost 4 bases at V and 2 bases at J; junction bases unmatched: 9. Germline lookup yields CDR1 SGHRS and CDR2 YFSETQ. The CDR3 has 16 amino acids. CDR3 sequence reads: CASSPGQVPAYNEQFF. CDR3 in DNA: TGCGCCAGCAGCCCAGGACAGGTACCAGCCTACAATGAGCAGTTCTTC.

This clone was seen only once. The chain employs TRBV5-1 and TRBJ1-5; D not certain. V was shortened by 0 bases and J by 5 bases, with 12 bases between the two germline ends. The CDR3 contains 15 residues. Germline CDR1 reads SGHRS; CDR2 reads YFSETQ. CDR3 DNA: TGCGCCAGCAGCTTGGGTGGGCAGAGTTATCAGCCCCAGCATTTT. Translating it yields CASSLGGQSYQPQHF.

V and J are TRBV19 and TRBJ1-4, with D uncertain. This CDR3 is built from 14 residues. Germline CDR1 LNHDA, CDR2 SQIVND (reference sequence). Trimming took 9 bases from V and 4 from J, leaving 15 bases between them. CDR3 in amino acids: CASMTRGGNEKLFF. The CDR3 nucleotides are TGTGCCAGCATGACCCGGGGAGGTAATGAAAAACTGTTTTTT.

This clone has only a few counts. V usage is TRBV5-4 and J usage is TRBJ1-1; 7 bases line up with TRBD1. V gave up 4 bases and J gave up 5 bases; unmatched junction bases: 11. The CDR3 totals 15 residues. Germline CDR1 is SGHNT and CDR2 is YYREEE (reference sequence). CDR3 DNA sequence: TGTGCCAGCAGCCCCAAGACAGGGAGTGGGACTGAAGCTTTCTTT. Its translation is CASSPKTGSGTEAFF.

The gene calls are TRBV28 and TRBJ2-7, with 12 nucleotides matching TRBD2. V gave up 5 bases and J gave up 3 bases; unmatched junction bases: 11. Germline CDR1 reads MDHEN; CDR2 reads SYDVKM. The CDR3 length is 17 residues. The CDR3: CASSRPTSGRRNYEQYF. CDR3 bases: TGTGCCAGCAGTCGGCCTACTAGCGGGAGGAGGAACTACGAGCAGTACTTC.

The rearrangement uses TRBV7-9 and TRBJ2-2; 8 nucleotides align to TRBD1. The CDR3 extends over 16 amino acids. From germline, CDR1 is SEHNR and CDR2 FQNEAQ (reference sequence). J gave up 6 bases and V 5 bases, and 11 bases lay outside the gene matches. CDR3 bases: TGTGCCAGCAGCCCCGACGGACAGGGAGTATCCGGGGAGCTGTTTTTT. Translated, it gives CASSPDGQGVSGELFF.

The chain carries TRBV30 and TRBJ1-1, with D unresolved. CDR3 length equals 13 residues. Germline CDR1 reads GTSNPN; CDR2 reads SVGIG (reference sequence). V gave up 0 bases and J gave up 3 bases, with 8 bases separating them. The CDR3 DNA is TGTGCCTGGAGTGTGCAGTCTTACACTGAAGCTTTCTTT. Protein sequence: CAWSVQSYTEAFF.

The gene calls are TRBV6-5 and TRBJ2-7; 9 nucleotides match TRBD2. The CDR3 is 15 amino acids. The V gene end was trimmed by 0 bases and the J gene end by 2 bases; junction bases not matched to a gene: 2. CDR1 MNHEY and CDR2 SVGAGI come from the germline V gene. CDR3 sequence: CASSYSLAGAYEQYF. The CDR3 DNA reads as TGTGCCAGCAGTTACTCTTTAGCGGGGGCCTACGAGCAGTACTTC.

This clone was seen a single time. The rearrangement links TRBV7-8 to TRBJ2-7, with a weak D call TRBD1 (5 bases). The germline gives CDR1 SGHVS, CDR2 FQNEAQ. V shed 0 bases and J shed 3 bases, with 12 bases lying between them. The CDR3 covers 15 residues. CDR3 in amino acids: CASSLALGPSYEQYF. In nucleotides, the CDR3 is TGTGCCAGCAGCTTAGCGCTGGGGCCCAGCTACGAGCAGTACTTC.

The chain uses TRBV30 and TRBJ1-1, with 7 bases lining up with TRBD1. There are 13 residues in the CDR3. With 8 bases clipped from V and 4 bases from J, the junction kept 10 bases outside the gene matches. Germline V CDR1 and CDR2: GTSNPN, SVGIG (reference sequence). The CDR3 region is CARTRDRGTEAFF. The CDR3 DNA follows: TGTGCCCGGACCAGGGACAGAGGCACTGAAGCTTTCTTT.

This sequence joins TRBV18 and TRBJ1-5; D perhaps matches TRBD1 (5 bases). Trimming cost V 2 bases and J 0 bases, with 8 bases left between them. CDR3 length: 15 residues. Germline assignment: CDR1 KGHSH and CDR2 LQKENI. The CDR3 loop reads CASSPRGSSNQPQHF. DNA of the CDR3: TGTGCCAGCTCACCAAGGGGCAGTAGCAATCAGCCCCAGCATTTT. Together with reference TRBV18 and TRBJ1-5, the CDR3 gives the full variable domain: NAGVMQNPRHLVRRRGQEARLRCSPMKGHSHVYWYRQLPEEGLKFMVYLQKENIIDESGMPKERFSAEFPKEGPSILRIQQVVRGDSAAYFCASSPRGSSNQPQHFGDGTRLSIL.

DNA for the CDR3: TGTGCCAGCAGCCCTCGGACAGGGATCACCGGGGAGCTGTTTTTT. Residues: CASSPRTGITGELFF. The chain employs TRBV9 and TRBJ2-2, with TRBD1 matching over 8 bases. Germline trimming cut 4 bases from V and 4 bases from J; bases unmatched to any gene: 6. The CDR3 consists of 15 residues. The germline V gene has CDR1 SGDLS and CDR2 YYNGEE.

V gene TRBV9 combines with J gene TRBJ2-1; TRBD2 is a possible D gene (6 bases). V was shortened by 3 bases and J by 8 bases, with 18 bases between the two germline ends. Germline V lookup: CDR1 SGDLS, CDR2 YYNGEE. The CDR3 loop spans 15 amino acids. The CDR3 sequence: CASSGTGEVLDEQFF. DNA for the CDR3: TGTGCCAGCAGCGGTACGGGGGAGGTATTAGATGAGCAGTTCTTC.

The chain carries TRBV7-2 and TRBJ2-1; D possibly corresponds to TRBD2 (7 bases). Germline V gene sequence: CDR1 SGHTA, CDR2 FQGNSA. Trimming pared 2 bases from V and 3 bases from J, leaving 14 bases between. The CDR3 has 16 amino acids. The CDR3 sequence is CASSLPGGEVYNEQFF. Written as DNA, the CDR3 is TGTGCCAGCAGCTTACCGGGGGGCGAGGTCTACAATGAGCAGTTCTTC.

This sequence joins TRBV5-1 and TRBJ1-1; D is ambiguous. The germline V gene encodes CDR1 SGHRS and CDR2 YFSETQ. Trimming removed 3 bases from V and 1 base from J, with 10 bases in between. This CDR3 contains 14 residues. CDR3 loop: CASSSRNSNTEAFF. In DNA, the CDR3 is TGCGCCAGCAGCTCGCGAAATTCGAACACTGAAGCTTTCTTT.

This sequence joins TRBV6-1 and TRBJ1-5; possibly TRBD1 for D (5 bases). The CDR3 covers 15 residues. Germline values: CDR1 MNHNS, CDR2 SASEGT. Trimming cost V 0 bases and J 7 bases, with 13 bases left between them. The CDR3 DNA reads TGTGCCAGCAGTGAAGCAGGCCAGGGCCGGCAGCCCCAGCATTTT. It translates to CASSEAGQGRQPQHF.

The chain is built from TRBV2 and TRBJ1-4, with D maybe TRBD1 (5 bases). Deletions cut 6 bases from V and 4 bases from J, with 9 bases between. CDR3 length: 13 residues. Germline CDR1 reads SNHLY; CDR2 reads FYNNEI. The CDR3 protein is CASSRVVNEKLFF. CDR3 sequence (DNA): TGTGCCAGCAGCAGGGTCGTTAATGAAAAACTGTTTTTT.